This T cell receptor (beta chain) was captured by sequencing in a study of blood T cell repertoires in COVID-19. Study-level background: COVID-19 samples, acute and convalescent, were from the United States, Italy and Spain.

The CDR3 is 14 residues long. Germline CDR1 LGHDT, CDR2 YNNKEL (reference sequence). The J segment lost 4 bases and the V segment lost 2 bases, leaving 0 bases of the junction unmatched. In the source study's methods: Reference gene primers were amplified, and this amplification served to estimate nucleated cell counts. Sequenced by immunoSEQ multiplex PCR; TCRdb stores in-frame clones only, minus some. V, J and clone size are those of that table, while D and trimming were read from the DNA. The table shows more than 95,000 clones, with roughly four fifths occurring only once. The receptor was derived from a man between 60 and 75 years old with acute or convalescent COVID-19. Material for sequencing was peripheral blood. This chain uses TRBV3-1 (or the pseudogene TRBV3-2) with TRBJ2-3, with TRBD2 matching over 10 bases. This chain's CDR3 is CASSQLAGADTQYF. In nucleotides, the CDR3 is TGTGCCAGCAGCCAACTAGCGGGAGCAGATACGCAGTATTTT.